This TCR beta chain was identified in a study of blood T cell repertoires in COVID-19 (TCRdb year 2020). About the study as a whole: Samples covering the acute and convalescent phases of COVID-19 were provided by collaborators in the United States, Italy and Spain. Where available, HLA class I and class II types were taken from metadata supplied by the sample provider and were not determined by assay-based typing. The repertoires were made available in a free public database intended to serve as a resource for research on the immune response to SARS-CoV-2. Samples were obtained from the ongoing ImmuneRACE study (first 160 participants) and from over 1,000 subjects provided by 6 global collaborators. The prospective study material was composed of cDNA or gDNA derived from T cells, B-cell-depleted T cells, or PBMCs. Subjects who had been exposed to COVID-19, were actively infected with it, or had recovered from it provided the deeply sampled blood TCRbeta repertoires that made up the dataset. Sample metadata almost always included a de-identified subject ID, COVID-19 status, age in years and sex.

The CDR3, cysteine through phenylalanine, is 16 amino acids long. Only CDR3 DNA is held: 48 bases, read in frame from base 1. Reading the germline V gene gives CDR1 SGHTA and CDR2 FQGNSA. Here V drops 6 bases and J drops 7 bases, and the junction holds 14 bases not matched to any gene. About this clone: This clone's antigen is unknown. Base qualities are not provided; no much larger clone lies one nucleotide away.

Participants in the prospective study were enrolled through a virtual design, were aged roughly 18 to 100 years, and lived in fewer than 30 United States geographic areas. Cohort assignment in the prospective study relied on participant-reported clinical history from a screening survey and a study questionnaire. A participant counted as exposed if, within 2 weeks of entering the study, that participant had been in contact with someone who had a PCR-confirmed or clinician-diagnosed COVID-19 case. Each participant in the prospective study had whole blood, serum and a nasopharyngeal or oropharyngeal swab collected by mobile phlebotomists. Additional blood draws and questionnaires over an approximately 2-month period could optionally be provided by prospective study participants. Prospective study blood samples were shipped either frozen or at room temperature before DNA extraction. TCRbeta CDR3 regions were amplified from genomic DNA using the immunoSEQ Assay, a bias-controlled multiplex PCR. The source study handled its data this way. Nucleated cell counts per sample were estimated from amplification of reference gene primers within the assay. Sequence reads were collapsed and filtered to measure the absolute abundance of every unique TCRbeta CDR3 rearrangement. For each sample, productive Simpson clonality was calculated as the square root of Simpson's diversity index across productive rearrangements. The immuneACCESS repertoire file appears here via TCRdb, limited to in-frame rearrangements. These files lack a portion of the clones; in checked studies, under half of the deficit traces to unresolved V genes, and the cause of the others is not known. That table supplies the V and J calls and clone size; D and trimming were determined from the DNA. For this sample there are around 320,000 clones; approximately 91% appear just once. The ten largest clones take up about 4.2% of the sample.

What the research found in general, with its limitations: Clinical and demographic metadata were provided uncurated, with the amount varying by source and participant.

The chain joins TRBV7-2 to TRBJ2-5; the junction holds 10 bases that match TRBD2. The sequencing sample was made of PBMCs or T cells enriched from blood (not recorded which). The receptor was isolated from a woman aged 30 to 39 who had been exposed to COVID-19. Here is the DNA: TGTGCCAGCAGGATCGGGAGCGGGGGGGCATCCGGGACCCAGTACTTC. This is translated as CASRIGSGGASGTQYF.